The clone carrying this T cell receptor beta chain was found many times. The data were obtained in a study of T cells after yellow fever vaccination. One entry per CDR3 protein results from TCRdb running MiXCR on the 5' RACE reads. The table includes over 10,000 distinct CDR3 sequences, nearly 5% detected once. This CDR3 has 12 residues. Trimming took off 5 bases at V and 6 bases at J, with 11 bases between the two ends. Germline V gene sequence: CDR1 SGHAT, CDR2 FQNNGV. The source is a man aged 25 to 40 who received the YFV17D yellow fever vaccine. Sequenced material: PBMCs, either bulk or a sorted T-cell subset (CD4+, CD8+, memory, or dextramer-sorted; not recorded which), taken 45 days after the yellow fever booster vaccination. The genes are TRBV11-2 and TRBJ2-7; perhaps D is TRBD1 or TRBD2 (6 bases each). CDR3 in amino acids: CASSPGASEQYF. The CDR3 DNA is TGTGCCAGCAGCCCGGGGGCTAGCGAGCAGTACTTC.